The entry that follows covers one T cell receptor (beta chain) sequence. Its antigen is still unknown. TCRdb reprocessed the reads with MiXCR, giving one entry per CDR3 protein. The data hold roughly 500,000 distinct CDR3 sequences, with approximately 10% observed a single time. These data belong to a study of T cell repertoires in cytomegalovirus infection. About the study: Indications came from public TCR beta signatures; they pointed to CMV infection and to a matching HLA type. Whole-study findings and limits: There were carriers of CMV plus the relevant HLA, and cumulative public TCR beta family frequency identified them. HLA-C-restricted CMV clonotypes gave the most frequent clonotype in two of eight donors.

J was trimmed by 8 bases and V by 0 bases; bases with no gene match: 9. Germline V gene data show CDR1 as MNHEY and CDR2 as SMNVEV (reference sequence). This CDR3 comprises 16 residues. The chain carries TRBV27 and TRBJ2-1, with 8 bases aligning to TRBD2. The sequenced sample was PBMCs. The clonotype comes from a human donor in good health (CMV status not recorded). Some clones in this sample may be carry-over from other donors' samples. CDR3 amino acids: CASSLSMSGSVYEQFF. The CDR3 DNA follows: TGTGCCAGCAGTTTATCGATGAGCGGGAGTGTTTATGAGCAGTTCTTC.